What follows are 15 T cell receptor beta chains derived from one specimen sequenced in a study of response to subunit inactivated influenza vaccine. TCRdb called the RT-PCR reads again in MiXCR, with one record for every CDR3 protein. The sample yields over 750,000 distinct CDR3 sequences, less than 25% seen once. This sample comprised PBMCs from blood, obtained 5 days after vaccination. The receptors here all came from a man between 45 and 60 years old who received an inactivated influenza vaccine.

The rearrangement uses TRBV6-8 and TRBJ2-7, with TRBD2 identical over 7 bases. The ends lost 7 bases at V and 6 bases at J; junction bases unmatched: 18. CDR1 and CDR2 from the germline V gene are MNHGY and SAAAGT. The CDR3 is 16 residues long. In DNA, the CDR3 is TGTGCCAGCACCGACGACAGACTAGCCAATGAGGTCGAGCAGTACTTC. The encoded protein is CASTDDRLANEVEQYF.

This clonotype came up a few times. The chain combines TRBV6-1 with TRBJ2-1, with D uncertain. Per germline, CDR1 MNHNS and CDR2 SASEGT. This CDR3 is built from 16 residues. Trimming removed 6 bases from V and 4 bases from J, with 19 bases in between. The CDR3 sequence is CASSPVGNWDYNEQFF. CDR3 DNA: TGTGCCAGCAGCCCCGTTGGGAACTGGGATTACAATGAGCAGTTCTTC.

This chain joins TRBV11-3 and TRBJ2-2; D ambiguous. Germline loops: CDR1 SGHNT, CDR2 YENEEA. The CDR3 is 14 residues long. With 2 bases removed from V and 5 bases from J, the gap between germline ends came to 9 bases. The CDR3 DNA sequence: TGTGCCAGCAGCTTACGAGCGACGACCGGGGAGCTGTTTTTT. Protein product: CASSLRATTGELFF.

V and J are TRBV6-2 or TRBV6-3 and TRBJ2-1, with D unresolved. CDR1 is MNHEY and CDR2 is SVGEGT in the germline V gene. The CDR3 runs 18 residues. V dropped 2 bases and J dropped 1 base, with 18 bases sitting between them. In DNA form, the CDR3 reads TGTGCCAGCAGTTACCCTGGAAGGCTTGTCTCATCCTACAATGAGCAGTTCTTC. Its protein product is CASSYPGRLVSSYNEQFF.

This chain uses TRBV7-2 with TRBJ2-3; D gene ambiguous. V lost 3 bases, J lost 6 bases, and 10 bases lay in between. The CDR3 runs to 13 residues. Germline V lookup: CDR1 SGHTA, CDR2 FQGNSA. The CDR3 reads CASSFTFADTQYF. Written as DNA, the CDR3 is TGTGCCAGCAGCTTTACTTTTGCGGATACGCAGTATTTT.

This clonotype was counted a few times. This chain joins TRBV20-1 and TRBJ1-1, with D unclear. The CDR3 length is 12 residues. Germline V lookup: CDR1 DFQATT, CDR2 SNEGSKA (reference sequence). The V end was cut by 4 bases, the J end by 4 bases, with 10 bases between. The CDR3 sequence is CSAKEDRTEAFF. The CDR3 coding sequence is TGCAGTGCTAAGGAGGATCGCACTGAAGCTTTCTTT.

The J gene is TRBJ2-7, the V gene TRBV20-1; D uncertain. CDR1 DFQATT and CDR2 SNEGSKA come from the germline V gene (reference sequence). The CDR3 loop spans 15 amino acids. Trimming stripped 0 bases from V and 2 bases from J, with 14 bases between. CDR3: CSARDTRSTPYEQYF. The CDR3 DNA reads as TGCAGTGCTAGAGACACGAGGTCCACTCCCTACGAGCAGTACTTC.

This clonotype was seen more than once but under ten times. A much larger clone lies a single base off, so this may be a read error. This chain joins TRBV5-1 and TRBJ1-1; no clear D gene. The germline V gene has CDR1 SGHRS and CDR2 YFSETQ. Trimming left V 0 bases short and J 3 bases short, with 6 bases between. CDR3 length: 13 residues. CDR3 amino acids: CASSLAEYTEAFF. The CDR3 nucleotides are TGCGCCAGCAGCTTGGCAGAGTACACTGAAGCTTTCTTT.

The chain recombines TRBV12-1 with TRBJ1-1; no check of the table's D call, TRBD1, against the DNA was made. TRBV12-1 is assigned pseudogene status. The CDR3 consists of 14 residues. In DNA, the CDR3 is TGCGCCAGCAGTGCTAAACAGGGGGGAACTGAAGCTTTCTTT. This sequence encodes CASSAKQGGTEAFF.

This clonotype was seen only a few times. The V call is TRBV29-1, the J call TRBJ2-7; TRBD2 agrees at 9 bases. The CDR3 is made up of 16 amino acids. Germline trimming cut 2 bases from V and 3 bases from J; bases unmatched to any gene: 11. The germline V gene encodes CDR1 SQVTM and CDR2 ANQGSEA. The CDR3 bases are TGCAGCGTTGAAATAGCTAGCGGGACGCCCCTCTACGAGCAGTACTTC. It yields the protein CSVEIASGTPLYEQYF.

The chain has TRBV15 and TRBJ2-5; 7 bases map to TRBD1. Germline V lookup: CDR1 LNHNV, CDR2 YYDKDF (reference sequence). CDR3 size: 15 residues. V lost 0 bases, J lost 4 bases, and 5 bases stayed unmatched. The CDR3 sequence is CATSRDQGQLETQYF. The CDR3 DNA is TGTGCCACCAGCAGAGATCAGGGACAGCTAGAGACCCAGTACTTC.

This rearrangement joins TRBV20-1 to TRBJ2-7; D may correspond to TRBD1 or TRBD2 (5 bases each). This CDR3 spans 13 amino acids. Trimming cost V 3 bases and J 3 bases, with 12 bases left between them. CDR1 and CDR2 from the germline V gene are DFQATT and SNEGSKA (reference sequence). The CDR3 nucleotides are TGCAGTGCTAGTAAGGGGACCTTCTACGAGCAGTACTTC. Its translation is CSASKGTFYEQYF.

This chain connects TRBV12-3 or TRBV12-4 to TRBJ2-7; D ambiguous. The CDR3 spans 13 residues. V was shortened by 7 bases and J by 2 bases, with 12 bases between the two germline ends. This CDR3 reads CASTSHSTYEQYF. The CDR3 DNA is TGTGCCAGCACCTCTCATAGTACCTACGAGCAGTACTTC.

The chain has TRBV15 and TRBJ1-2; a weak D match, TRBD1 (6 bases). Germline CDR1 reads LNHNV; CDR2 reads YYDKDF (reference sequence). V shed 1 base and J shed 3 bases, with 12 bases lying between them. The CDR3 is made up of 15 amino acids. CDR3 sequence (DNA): TGTGCCACCAGCAGAGGGTCCGGGGGCTACTATGGCTACACCTTC. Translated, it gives CATSRGSGGYYGYTF. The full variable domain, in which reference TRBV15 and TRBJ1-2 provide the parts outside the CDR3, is DAMVIQNPRYQVTQFGKPVTLSCSQTLNHNVMYWYQQKSSQAPKLLFHYYDKDFNNEADTPDNFQSRRPNTSFCFLDIRSPGLGDTAMYLCATSRGSGGYYGYTFGSGTRLTVV.

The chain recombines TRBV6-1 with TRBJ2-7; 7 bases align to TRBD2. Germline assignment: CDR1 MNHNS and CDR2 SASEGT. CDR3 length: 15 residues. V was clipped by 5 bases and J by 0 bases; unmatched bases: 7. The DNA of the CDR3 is TGTGCCAGCAGTCTGGAGCGGGGAGACTCCTACGAGCAGTACTTC. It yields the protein CASSLERGDSYEQYF.